This TCR beta chain stems from a study of T-cell reconstitution after alpha-beta-depleted transplantation in children. Preparation of the TCRbeta library was carried out with unique molecular identifiers. TCRdb re-called the PCR reads with MiXCR, one entry per CDR3 protein. The sample lists 250,000 or so distinct CDR3 sequences; around 25% were seen once. This clonotype has a handful of counts. The CDR3 has 15 amino acids. Trimming took off 2 bases at V and 3 bases at J, with 10 bases between the two ends. Sequencing used PBMCs, mostly from graft donor cells, obtained 360 days after TCRalphabeta/CD19-depleted stem cell transplant. The V gene is TRBV12-3 or TRBV12-4, the J gene TRBJ2-2, with TRBD1 as a possible D gene (5 bases). The sequence was obtained from a female patient aged 2-9 years who had a stem cell transplant for congenital amegakaryocytic thrombocytopenia, so the T cells may come from the graft donor. The CDR3 DNA follows: TGTGCCAGCAGTTTAATAGGGGCCCACACCGGGGAGCTGTTTTTT. Protein: CASSLIGAHTGELFF.